This entry features one TCR beta chain sequence. Its antigen is as yet unknown. With a much larger clone just one base away, this may be a read error. There are 14 residues in the CDR3. The germline V gene encodes CDR1 MNHEY and CDR2 SVGEGT. The data are from a study of regulatory T cells in long-lasting Graves disease. Looking at the study overall: Newly diagnosed Graves' patients took antithyroid drugs under 3 months. The study, taken as a whole, reports: Among the persistent patients, 2,741 public clonotypes were shared, more than the approximately 1,000 shared among new patients.

Documented time point: newly diagnosed GD, antithyroid drugs for less than 3 months. The TCR library was made from RNA extracted from PBMCs. Staff took about 10 milliliters of peripheral blood and put it into EDTA tubes. In building TCR beta libraries, iRepertoire HTBI primers were used together with Arm-PCR of CDR3 regions. TCRdb used MiXCR to reprocess the multiplex PCR reads, holding one entry per CDR3 protein. The repertoire has about 360,000 distinct CDR3 sequences, around 16% of them found once; the top ten carry 20% to 25%. The same specimen was also included in a second study, on T cells in Graves' hyperthyroidism and ophthalmopathy. That source reports: First-round RT-PCR targeting the TCR CDR3 was performed with the HTBI primer set.

The chain couples TRBV6-2 or TRBV6-3 to TRBJ2-1; D unresolved. The sequence was collected from a woman between 18 and 30 years old with Graves disease. Sequencing was performed on peripheral blood mononuclear cells (PBMCs), taken at new diagnosis, from a patient treated with antithyroid drugs. CDR3 region: CASSNTLSNNEQSF. CDR3 nucleotide sequence: TGTGCCAGCAGCAACACACTGAGTAACAATGAGCAGTCCTTC.